Presented here are 28 T cell receptor beta chains from one specimen sequenced in a study of CD4 T cells in relation to SARS-CoV-2 and coronaviruses. Generated by immunoSEQ multiplex PCR, the TCRdb table keeps only in-frame clones and is missing some. The sample gives 23,000 or so clones, about three quarters of which show up once; 21% is in the top ten. The unexposed donors gave CD4+ T cells in about 2010-2019, prior to COVID-19. CD4+ T cells were isolated from the cells after about nine days of culture. Their antigen targets remain unknown. Input material: CD4+ T cells from PBMCs, cultured in vitro. The receptors derive from a human donor in good health.

Here the CDR3 DNA reads TGTGCCAGCAGCTTCGGGGAGATCACTGAAGCTTTCTTT. It specifies CASSFGEITEAFF. V is TRBV7-9 and J is TRBJ1-1; D not resolved. The V gene's germline CDR1 is SEHNR and CDR2 FQNEAQ (reference sequence). Trimming pared 3 bases from V and 4 bases from J, leaving 9 bases between. There are 13 residues in the CDR3. Drawing the rest from reference TRBV7-9 and TRBJ1-1, the complete variable domain is DTGVSQNPRHKITKRGQNVTFRCDPISEHNRLYWYRQTLGQGPEFLTYFQNEAQLEKSRLLSDRFSAERPKGSFSTLEIQRTEQGDSAMYLCASSFGEITEAFFGQGTRLTVV.

The CDR3 DNA reads as TGCGCCAGCAGCCACCCCCGGGGGGCCCCCTCCTACGAGCAGTACTTC. This encodes CASSHPRGAPSYEQYF. The chain couples TRBV4-1 to TRBJ2-7, with D possibly being TRBD2 (7 bases). Germline loops: CDR1 MGHRA, CDR2 YSYEKL. The CDR3 extends over 16 amino acids. Trimming stripped 3 bases from V and 0 bases from J, with 15 bases between.

J is TRBJ2-7 and V is TRBV18, with TRBD1 identical over 11 bases. This CDR3 is built from 14 residues. With 3 bases clipped from V and 6 bases from J, the junction kept 4 bases outside the gene matches. Germline loops: CDR1 KGHSH, CDR2 LQKENI. The CDR3 DNA reads as TGTGCCAGCTCACCGGGACAGGGGGTTTTCGAGCAGTACTTC. Translating it yields CASSPGQGVFEQYF.

The chain joins TRBV5-3 to TRBJ1-2, with D perhaps matching TRBD1 (5 bases). TRBV5-3 is known as an ORF, though its function is uncertain. Trimming took off 0 bases at V and 0 bases at J, with 9 bases between the two ends. CDR3 length equals 15 residues. CDR3 bases: TGTGCCAGAAGCTTGGCGGTGGGGGCTAACTATGGCTACACCTTC. Translation: CARSLAVGANYGYTF.

There are a few counts of this clone. The chain couples TRBV7-7 to TRBJ2-2; D gene ambiguous. Trimming stripped 1 base from V and 5 bases from J, with 5 bases between. Germline CDR1 SSHAT, CDR2 FNYEAQ (reference sequence). The CDR3 loop spans 13 amino acids. The CDR3 is CASSLERTGELFF. DNA for the CDR3: TGTGCCAGCAGCTTAGAAAGGACCGGGGAGCTGTTTTTT.

This chain joins TRBV5-1 and TRBJ2-1; D is undetermined. With 4 bases removed from V and 5 bases from J, the gap between germline ends came to 4 bases. The CDR3 totals 11 residues. CDR1 and CDR2 (germline): SGHRS, YFSETQ. The CDR3 is CASSEHNEQFF. As DNA, the CDR3 is TGCGCCAGCAGCGAACACAATGAGCAGTTCTTC.

The rearrangement uses TRBV19 and TRBJ2-7, with 7 bases identical to TRBD1. Per the germline V gene, CDR1 is LNHDA and CDR2 is SQIVND (reference sequence). The trim removed 9 bases at V and 2 bases at J, leaving 7 bases unmatched. The CDR3 is 13 residues long. As DNA, the CDR3 is TGTGCCAGCGAAGACAGGGAAACCTACGAGCAGTACTTC. It is translated as CASEDRETYEQYF. Variable domain in full (rest from reference TRBV19 and TRBJ2-7): DGGITQSPKYLFRKEGQNVTLSCEQNLNHDAMYWYRQDPGQGLRLIYYSQIVNDFQKGDIAEGYSVSREKKESFPLTVTSAQKNPTAFYLCASEDRETYEQYFGPGTRLTVT.

The V call is TRBV7-3, the J call TRBJ2-2; weak D call: TRBD1 (5 bases). CDR3 length: 15 residues. V was trimmed by 7 bases and J by 6 bases, leaving 18 bases between them. Per the germline V gene, CDR1 is SGHTA and CDR2 is FQGTGA. CDR3 DNA: TGTGCCAGCAACAACGGGCAGGGTTTGGCCGGGGAGCTGTTTTTT. Amino acid sequence: CASNNGQGLAGELFF.

The chain couples TRBV19 to TRBJ2-7; 13 nucleotides align to TRBD2. The CDR3 has 13 residues. The germline V gene encodes CDR1 LNHDA and CDR2 SQIVND (reference sequence). The J segment lost 2 bases and the V segment lost 10 bases, leaving 2 bases of the junction unmatched. CDR3 in amino acids: CATGTSGAYEQYF. CDR3 nucleotides: TGTGCCACCGGGACTAGCGGGGCCTACGAGCAGTACTTC.

This clone was seen a single time. The rearrangement links TRBV5-5 to TRBJ2-3; 10 positions match TRBD2. J was trimmed by 8 bases and V by 2 bases; bases with no gene match: 14. Germline CDR1 is SGHKS and CDR2 is YYEKEE (reference sequence). This CDR3 is 17 amino acids long. In DNA, the CDR3 is TGTGCCAGCAGCTTAGCTAGCGGGAGCTTCCTGAGAGGTACGCAGTATTTT. It is translated as CASSLASGSFLRGTQYF.

The DNA for the CDR3 is TGTGCCAGCAGCTTAACCCCGACAGGAGAAGCTTTCTTT. Translating gives CASSLTPTGEAFF. The J gene is TRBJ1-1, the V gene TRBV11-2; possibly TRBD1 for D (6 bases). Per the germline V gene, CDR1 is SGHAT and CDR2 is FQNNGV. The CDR3 is 13 amino acids. Trimming took 2 bases from V and 8 from J, leaving 12 bases between them.

The chain links TRBV7-2 to TRBJ2-3, with 12 nucleotides matching TRBD2. The CDR3 is made up of 18 amino acids. The germline gives CDR1 SGHTA, CDR2 FQGNSA. V lost 1 base and J lost 2; bases outside the gene matches: 7. As DNA, the CDR3 is TGTGCCAGCAGCTTAGTGGCTAGCGGGGGGGCTCTCACAGATACGCAGTATTTT. Its protein product is CASSLVASGGALTDTQYF.

This clone showed up just a few times. The CDR3, as DNA: TGTGCCTGGAGTGTACAACGAGGGAGGGAAAAACTGTTTTTT. It encodes CAWSVQRGREKLFF. V and J are TRBV30 and TRBJ1-4, with D unclear. Trimming removed 0 bases at V and 8 bases at J, with 13 bases between. The CDR3 runs to 14 residues. Germline V gives CDR1 GTSNPN, CDR2 SVGIG (reference sequence).

The chain has TRBV18 and TRBJ1-1; 8 bases are a match to TRBD1. CDR1 and CDR2 (germline): KGHSH, LQKENI. The V segment lost 3 bases and the J segment 1 base; nucleotides outside the gene matches: 4. This CDR3 has 15 amino acids. The CDR3 region is CASSPRGTGNTEAFF. The CDR3, as DNA: TGTGCCAGCTCACCGAGGGGGACAGGGAACACTGAAGCTTTCTTT. The full variable domain, in which reference TRBV18 and TRBJ1-1 provide the parts outside the CDR3, is NAGVMQNPRHLVRRRGQEARLRCSPMKGHSHVYWYRQLPEEGLKFMVYLQKENIIDESGMPKERFSAEFPKEGPSILRIQQVVRGDSAAYFCASSPRGTGNTEAFFGQGTRLTVV.

The chain uses TRBV5-1 and TRBJ2-3; a possible D gene is TRBD2 (6 bases). Between the trimmed V and J ends, which lost 2 bases and 2 bases, there was a span of 18 bases. The CDR3 is made up of 17 amino acids. Germline V gives CDR1 SGHRS, CDR2 YFSETQ. CDR3 region: CASSFRVAERLTDTQYF. CDR3 nucleotides: TGCGCCAGCAGCTTCCGGGTAGCGGAGCGACTCACAGATACGCAGTATTTT.

The chain employs TRBV5-1 and TRBJ2-5; D unclear. Per germline, CDR1 SGHRS and CDR2 YFSETQ. V was shortened by 6 bases and J by 5 bases, with 11 bases between the two germline ends. This CDR3 spans 12 amino acids. This CDR3 is CASTRVGETQYF. CDR3 nucleotide sequence: TGCGCCAGCACCAGAGTGGGGGAGACCCAGTACTTC.

This chain uses TRBV6-5 with TRBJ1-6, with D hard to call. Deletions cut 7 bases from V and 8 bases from J, with 12 bases between. The CDR3 has 13 residues. Germline V gene data show CDR1 as MNHEY and CDR2 as SVGAGI. CDR3 DNA sequence: TGTGCCAGCACCAGAGGGTGGGATTCACCCCTCCACTTT. It yields the protein CASTRGWDSPLHF.

CDR3 protein: CASSRTGTYNEQFF. In nucleotides, the CDR3 is TGTGCCAGCAGCCGGACAGGTACCTACAATGAGCAGTTCTTC. The rearrangement uses TRBV3-1 (or the pseudogene TRBV3-2) and TRBJ2-1; 7 bases are shared with TRBD1. The germline CDR1 and CDR2 sequences are LGHDT and YNNKEL (reference sequence). With V trimmed by 4 bases and J by 2 bases, 2 bases remained unmatched. The CDR3 contains 14 residues.

The rearrangement links TRBV11-2 to TRBJ2-7; D is ambiguous. The CDR3 sequence is 15 residues long. The ends were cut back, 1 base at V and 6 bases at J, with 16 bases in the middle. Germline values: CDR1 SGHAT, CDR2 FQNNGV. CDR3 protein: CASSLGQIKGVEQYF. The CDR3 bases are TGTGCCAGCAGCTTAGGGCAGATCAAGGGTGTCGAGCAGTACTTC.

The chain recombines TRBV7-9 with TRBJ1-4; TRBD1 agrees at 7 bases. Germline CDR1 reads SEHNR; CDR2 reads FQNEAQ (reference sequence). The CDR3 has 16 residues. The junction had 9 bases not matched to a gene; V was cut back by 7 bases and J by 1 base. This CDR3 is CASTRSGGGTNEKLFF. The CDR3 DNA follows: TGTGCCAGCACCAGATCAGGGGGAGGAACTAATGAAAAACTGTTTTTT.

The chain has TRBV23-1 and TRBJ1-6; D is possibly TRBD1 (5 bases). TRBV23-1 is placed among ORFs of uncertain function. V dropped 2 bases and J dropped 7 bases, with 21 bases sitting between them. This CDR3 is built from 18 residues. Here the CDR3 reads CASSQRPGKDLRNSPLHF. The CDR3 coding sequence is TGCGCCAGCAGTCAACGGCCAGGGAAGGACCTGAGGAATTCACCCCTCCACTTT.

Only a few counts were recorded for this clone. The chain has TRBV6-5 and TRBJ2-3; D gene unclear. The CDR3 is 12 amino acids. CDR1 MNHEY and CDR2 SVGAGI come from the germline V gene. Trimming took off 6 bases at V and 0 bases at J, with 4 bases between the two ends. The CDR3 coding sequence is TGTGCCAGCAGATCTAGCACAGATACGCAGTATTTT. It translates to CASRSSTDTQYF.

V usage is TRBV10-3 and J usage is TRBJ2-3, with 9 bases identical to TRBD2. The length of the CDR3 is 18 residues. Germline lookup yields CDR1 ENHRY and CDR2 SYGVKD. Unmatched junction bases numbered 14, after V lost 3 bases and J lost 4 bases. The CDR3 region is CAISEIEREATGADTQYF. The CDR3 DNA reads TGTGCCATCAGTGAAATTGAGCGGGAGGCCACGGGGGCAGATACGCAGTATTTT.

The chain couples TRBV4-1 to TRBJ1-1, with 7 bases identical to TRBD1. Germline CDR1 reads MGHRA; CDR2 reads YSYEKL. The V and J ends lost 4 bases and 5 bases, in that order; junction bases with no gene match: 7. This CDR3 is 14 amino acids long. The CDR3: CASSRQGVETEAFF. For the CDR3, the DNA is TGCGCCAGCAGCCGTCAGGGGGTTGAGACTGAAGCTTTCTTT.

This clone was recorded a few times. CDR3 sequence (DNA): TGTGCCAGCAGCTTAGCGGGGGGGCTTCAGTACGAGCAGTACTTC. Translated, it gives CASSLAGGLQYEQYF. The chain couples TRBV7-2 to TRBJ2-7; TRBD2 might be the D (7 bases). Germline values: CDR1 SGHTA, CDR2 FQGNSA. V lost 0 bases and J 4 bases, leaving 13 bases between the germline ends. The CDR3 covers 15 residues.

The gene calls are TRBV6-5 and TRBJ2-7; D may be TRBD2 (5 bases). The CDR3 runs to 14 residues. V lost 6 bases and J 3 bases, leaving 15 bases between the germline ends. Germline V lookup: CDR1 MNHEY, CDR2 SVGAGI. For the CDR3, the DNA is TGTGCCAGCAGGATACGGGGAGTTCTCTACGAGCAGTACTTC. Translating it yields CASRIRGVLYEQYF.

The chain uses TRBV3-1 (or the pseudogene TRBV3-2) and TRBJ1-1, with D perhaps TRBD1 (5 bases). V lost 3 bases and J 3 bases, leaving 8 bases between the germline ends. Germline CDR1 and CDR2: LGHDT and YNNKEL (reference sequence). The CDR3 contains 13 residues. The CDR3 region is CASSQGRDTEAFF. The CDR3 coding sequence is TGTGCCAGCAGCCAGGGGCGGGACACTGAAGCTTTCTTT.

In its sample, this clone was seen once. The rearrangement uses TRBV4-1 and TRBJ1-2; no firm D call. Trimming took off 4 bases at V and 4 bases at J, with 19 bases between the two ends. CDR1 and CDR2 (germline): MGHRA, YSYEKL. This CDR3 spans 16 amino acids. CDR3 sequence reads: CASSLPLAESSYGYTF. Here the CDR3 DNA reads TGCGCCAGCAGCCTTCCTTTGGCCGAATCCTCCTATGGCTACACCTTC.